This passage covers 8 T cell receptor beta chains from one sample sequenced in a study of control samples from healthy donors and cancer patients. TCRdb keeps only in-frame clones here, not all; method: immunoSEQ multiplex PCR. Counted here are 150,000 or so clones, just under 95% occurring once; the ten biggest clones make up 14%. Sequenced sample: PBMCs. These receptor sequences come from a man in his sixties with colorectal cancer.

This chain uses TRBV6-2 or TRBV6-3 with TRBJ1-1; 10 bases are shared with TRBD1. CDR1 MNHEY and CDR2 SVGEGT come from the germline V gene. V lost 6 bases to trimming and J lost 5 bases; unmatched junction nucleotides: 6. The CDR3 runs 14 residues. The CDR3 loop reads CASSPGQGRTEAFF. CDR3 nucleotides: TGTGCCAGCAGCCCGGGACAGGGGAGGACTGAAGCTTTCTTT.

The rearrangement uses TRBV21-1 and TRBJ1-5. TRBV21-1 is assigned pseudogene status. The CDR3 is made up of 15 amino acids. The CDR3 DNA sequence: TGTGCCAGCATCCCGGGGCCTGGGGGGAATCAGCCCCAGCATTTT. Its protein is CASIPGPGGNQPQHF.

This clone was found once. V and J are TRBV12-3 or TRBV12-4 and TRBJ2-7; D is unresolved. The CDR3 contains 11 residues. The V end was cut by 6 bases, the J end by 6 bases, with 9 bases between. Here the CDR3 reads CASRGSGEQYF. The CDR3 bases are TGTGCCAGCAGGGGTAGTGGCGAGCAGTACTTC.

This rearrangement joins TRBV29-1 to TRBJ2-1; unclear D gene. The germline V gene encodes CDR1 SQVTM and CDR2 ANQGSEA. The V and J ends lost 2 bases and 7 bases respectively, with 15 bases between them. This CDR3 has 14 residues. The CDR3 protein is CSVEKGTMVNEQFF. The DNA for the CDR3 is TGCAGCGTTGAAAAGGGCACGATGGTTAATGAGCAGTTCTTC.

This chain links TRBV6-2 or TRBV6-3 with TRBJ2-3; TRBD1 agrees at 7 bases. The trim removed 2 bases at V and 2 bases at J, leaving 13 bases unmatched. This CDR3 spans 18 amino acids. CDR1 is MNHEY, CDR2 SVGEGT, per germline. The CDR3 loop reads CASSYLRTGPRFTDTQYF. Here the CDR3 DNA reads TGTGCCAGCAGTTACCTACGGACAGGTCCCCGTTTCACAGATACGCAGTATTTT.

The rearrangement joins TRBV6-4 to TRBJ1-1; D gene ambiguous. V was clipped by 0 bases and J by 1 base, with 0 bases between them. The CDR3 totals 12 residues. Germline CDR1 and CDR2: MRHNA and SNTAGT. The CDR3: CASSDSNTEAFF. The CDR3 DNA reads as TGTGCCAGCAGTGACTCGAACACTGAAGCTTTCTTT.

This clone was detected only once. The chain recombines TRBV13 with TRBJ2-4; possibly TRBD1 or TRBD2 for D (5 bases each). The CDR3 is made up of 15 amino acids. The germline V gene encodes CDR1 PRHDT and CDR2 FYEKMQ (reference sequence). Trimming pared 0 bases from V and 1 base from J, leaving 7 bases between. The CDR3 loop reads CASSLGGAAKNIQYF. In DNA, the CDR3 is TGTGCCAGCAGCTTAGGCGGGGCGGCCAAAAACATTCAGTACTTC.

CDR3 loop: CASSIGTAFSGANVLTF. The CDR3 DNA reads as TGTGCCAGTAGTATAGGGACTGCCTTCTCTGGGGCCAACGTCCTGACTTTC. The chain recombines TRBV19 with TRBJ2-6, with TRBD2 as a possible D gene (5 bases). With 1 base removed from V and 0 bases from J, the gap between germline ends came to 10 bases. The CDR3 extends over 17 amino acids. Germline V gene lookup returns CDR1 LNHDA and CDR2 SQIVND (reference sequence).